The rows below give T cell receptor beta chains drawn from one sample of a study of a mutant IDH1 vaccine in newly diagnosed glioma. No antigen is known for these receptors. Data came from immunoSEQ multiplex PCR; TCRdb stores just in-frame clones and leaves some out. The repertoire holds some 38,000 clones, with approximately 80% as singletons. The sequences come from PBMCs, collected from a glioma patient whose treatment included an IDH1 peptide vaccine. These receptors came from a man aged 35 to 55 with glioma. The CDR3 runs from the conserved cysteine through the conserved F or W. Each record gives: CDR3 protein, CDR3 DNA, V gene, clone size, D gene, J gene. The D gene is left open where the match is weak. Expanded clones are given a class, and other clones once, few, many or no size at all.

CDR3 protein: CASRTGGETQYF
CDR3 DNA: TGTGCCAGCAGGACAGGGGGAGAGACCCAGTACTTC
V gene: TRBV27
clone size: -
D gene: TRBD1
J gene: TRBJ2-5

CDR3 protein: CASTRGGPRTEAFF
CDR3 DNA: TGTGCCAGCACCCGGGGGGGGCCTCGCACTGAAGCTTTCTTT
V gene: TRBV2
clone size: -
D gene: -
J gene: TRBJ1-1

CDR3 protein: CASSSQAYNSPLHF
CDR3 DNA: TGTGCCAGCAGCTCCCAGGCATATAATTCACCCCTCCACTTT
V gene: TRBV7-9
clone size: -
D gene: -
J gene: TRBJ1-6

CDR3 protein: CASSVSGDNQPQHF
CDR3 DNA: TGCGCCAGCAGTGTGTCGGGGGACAATCAGCCCCAGCATTTT
V gene: TRBV5-1
clone size: -
D gene: -
J gene: TRBJ1-5

CDR3 protein: CASSTDRGRETQYF
CDR3 DNA: TGCGCCAGCAGCACCGACAGGGGTCGCGAGACCCAGTACTTC
V gene: TRBV5-1
clone size: -
D gene: TRBD1
J gene: TRBJ2-5

CDR3 protein: CASSPELSFTYEQYF
CDR3 DNA: TGTGCCAGCAGTCCCGAGCTGTCATTCACCTACGAGCAGTACTTC
V gene: TRBV2
clone size: -
D gene: -
J gene: TRBJ2-7

CDR3 protein: CSVITLLNANTGELFF
CDR3 DNA: TGCAGCGTTATCACACTCCTGAACGCGAACACCGGGGAGCTGTTTTTT
V gene: TRBV29-1
clone size: -
D gene: -
J gene: TRBJ2-2

CDR3 protein: CASSIPGLAGGQETQYF
CDR3 DNA: TGTGCCAGCAGCATCCCGGGACTAGCGGGGGGGCAGGAGACCCAGTACTTC
V gene: TRBV7-9
clone size: -
D gene: TRBD2
J gene: TRBJ2-5

CDR3 protein: CASGGTSGMDEQFF
CDR3 DNA: TGTGCCAGCGGAGGGACTAGCGGTATGGATGAGCAGTTCTTC
V gene: TRBV2
clone size: -
D gene: TRBD2
J gene: TRBJ2-1

CDR3 protein: CASSLVSGLGGSPLHF
CDR3 DNA: TGTGCCAGCAGCTTAGTCTCCGGGCTAGGGGGTTCACCCCTCCACTTT
V gene: TRBV7-8
clone size: -
D gene: -
J gene: TRBJ1-6

CDR3 protein: CASSLVDGGVEQYF
CDR3 DNA: TGTGCCAGCAGCTTGGTCGATGGAGGGGTCGAGCAGTACTTC
V gene: TRBV5-6
clone size: -
D gene: -
J gene: TRBJ2-7

CDR3 protein: CASSSLGGQETQYF
CDR3 DNA: TGTGCCAGCAGCTCTCTGGGGGGGCAGGAGACCCAGTACTTC
V gene: TRBV6-6
clone size: -
D gene: -
J gene: TRBJ2-5

CDR3 protein: CASSRGVGNTEAFF
CDR3 DNA: TGCGCCAGCAGCAGGGGTGTGGGGAACACTGAAGCTTTCTTT
V gene: TRBV5-1
clone size: -
D gene: -
J gene: TRBJ1-1

CDR3 protein: CSVGRGSNQPQHF
CDR3 DNA: TGCAGCGTTGGCAGGGGTAGCAATCAGCCCCAGCATTTT
V gene: TRBV29-1
clone size: few
D gene: -
J gene: TRBJ1-5

CDR3 protein: CASSVDPGQGVEQYF
CDR3 DNA: TGTGCCAGCAGCGTAGATCCGGGACAGGGGGTTGAGCAGTACTTC
V gene: TRBV9
clone size: once
D gene: TRBD1
J gene: TRBJ2-7